The entry that follows covers one TCR beta chain sequence. Antigen specificity is unknown. These data belong to a study of PD-L1 blockade in urothelial cancer. Background on the study: Investigators checked blood 3 weeks (second dose) and 6 weeks after treatment start. Whole-study results and caveats: Better survival was forecast by a pretreatment blood TCR clonality below the median. Stronger expansion of tumor-associated clones in blood at 3 weeks distinguished durable-benefit patients.

Described time point: pretreatment peripheral blood. Sequencing was performed with immunoSEQ multiplex PCR; in TCRdb, only in-frame clones are kept and a portion is missing. The repertoire holds under 55,000 clones, with around nine tenths as singletons. The junction had 6 bases not matched to a gene; V was cut back by 8 bases and J by 2 bases. This CDR3 is built from 14 residues. Germline-derived CDR1 and CDR2 are MNHNY and SVGAGI (reference sequence). V is TRBV6-6 and J is TRBJ2-3, with TRBD2 matching over 8 bases. The source was PBMCs, collected around atezolizumab (anti-PD-L1) treatment. The TCR was taken from a donor over 35 with urothelial cancer. CDR3 bases: TGTGCCAGCCTGGATAGCGGGGCCACAGATACGCAGTATTTT. Translating gives CASLDSGATDTQYF.